The 5 T cell receptor beta chains listed next were all sequenced from one sample in a study of blood T cell repertoires in COVID-19. Method: immunoSEQ multiplex PCR; TCRdb's copy keeps in-frame clones and lacks some. This sample yields 250,000 or so clones, of which 85% to 90% are seen a single time; approximately 4.6% belongs to the top ten. Specimen: peripheral blood. All receptors come from a woman aged 40 to 50 who had recovered from COVID-19.

The rearrangement uses TRBV7-2 and TRBJ2-7; 8 positions agree with TRBD1. V gave up 5 bases and J gave up 1 base; unmatched junction bases: 7. CDR3 length: 15 residues. Germline assignment: CDR1 SGHTA and CDR2 FQGNSA. This chain's CDR3 is CASSTRTGWSYEQYF. The CDR3 region has the DNA TGTGCCAGCAGCACCCGGACAGGGTGGTCCTACGAGCAGTACTTC.

The sample holds a few counts of this clone. The chain combines TRBV9 with TRBJ1-5; a weak D match, TRBD1 (5 bases). CDR1 SGDLS and CDR2 YYNGEE come from the germline V gene. The V gene lost 0 bases and the J gene lost 6 bases, with 13 bases spanning the gap. The CDR3 sequence is 15 residues long. As DNA, the CDR3 is TGTGCCAGCAGCGTAGCTGGGGGGATGGGTCAGCCCCAGCATTTT. Translating gives CASSVAGGMGQPQHF. The variable domain in full, with the rest retrieved from reference TRBV9 and TRBJ1-5, is DSGVTQTPKHLITATGQRVTLRCSPRSGDLSVYWYQQSLDQGLQFLIQYYNGEERAKGNILERFSAQQFPDLHSELNLSSLELGDSALYFCASSVAGGMGQPQHFGDGTRLSIL.

V and J are TRBV12-3 or TRBV12-4 and TRBJ2-5; D ambiguous. This CDR3 is 12 amino acids long. V was cut by 6 bases and J by 4 bases, with 9 bases left in between. The CDR3 reads CASSSTLETQYF. Here the CDR3 DNA reads TGTGCCAGCAGCTCTACCCTAGAGACCCAGTACTTC.

V is TRBV6-6 and J is TRBJ1-2; a weak D match, TRBD1 (6 bases). The length of the CDR3 is 13 residues. Germline CDR1 is MNHNY and CDR2 is SVGAGI (reference sequence). V shed 6 bases and J shed 2 bases, with 10 bases lying between them. The CDR3 spells CASRGQLNYGYTF. CDR3 DNA sequence: TGTGCCAGCAGAGGACAGTTGAACTATGGCTACACCTTC.

The V gene is TRBV7-2, the J gene TRBJ2-5, with 11 bases matching TRBD2. The CDR3 runs 16 residues. With 8 bases clipped from V and 0 bases from J, the junction kept 8 bases outside the gene matches. The germline V gene encodes CDR1 SGHTA and CDR2 FQGNSA. CDR3 bases: TGTGCCAGCCGACACTCTAGCGGGGGGTACCAAGAGACCCAGTACTTC. This codes for CASRHSSGGYQETQYF.